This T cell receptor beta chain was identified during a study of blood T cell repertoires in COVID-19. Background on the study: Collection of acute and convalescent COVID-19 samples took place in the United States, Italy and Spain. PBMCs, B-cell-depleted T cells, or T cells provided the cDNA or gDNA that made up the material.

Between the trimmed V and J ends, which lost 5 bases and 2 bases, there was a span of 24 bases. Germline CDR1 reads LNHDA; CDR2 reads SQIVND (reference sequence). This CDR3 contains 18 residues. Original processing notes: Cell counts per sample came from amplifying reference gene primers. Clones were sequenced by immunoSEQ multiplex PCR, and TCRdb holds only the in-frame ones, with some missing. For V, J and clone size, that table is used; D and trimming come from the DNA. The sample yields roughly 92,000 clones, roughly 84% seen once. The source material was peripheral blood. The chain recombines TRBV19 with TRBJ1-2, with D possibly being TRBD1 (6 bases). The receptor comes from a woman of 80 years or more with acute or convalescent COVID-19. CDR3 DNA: TGTGCCAGTAGTTCGAGACTCTATCGGGGACAACGAAACTATGGCTACACCTTC. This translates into CASSSRLYRGQRNYGYTF.